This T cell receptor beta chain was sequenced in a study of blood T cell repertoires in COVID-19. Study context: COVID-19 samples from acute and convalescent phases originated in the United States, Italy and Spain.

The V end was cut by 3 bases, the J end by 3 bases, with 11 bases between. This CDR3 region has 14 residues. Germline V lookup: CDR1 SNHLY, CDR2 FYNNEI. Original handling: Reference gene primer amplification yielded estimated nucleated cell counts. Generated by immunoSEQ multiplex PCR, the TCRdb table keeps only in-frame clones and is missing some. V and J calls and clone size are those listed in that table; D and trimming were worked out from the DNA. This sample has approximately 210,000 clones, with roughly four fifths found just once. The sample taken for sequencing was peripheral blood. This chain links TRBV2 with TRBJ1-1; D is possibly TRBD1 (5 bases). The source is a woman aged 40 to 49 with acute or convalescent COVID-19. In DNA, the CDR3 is TGTGCCAGCAGTGAGGTCAGGGTGGACACTGAAGCTTTCTTT. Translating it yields CASSEVRVDTEAFF.